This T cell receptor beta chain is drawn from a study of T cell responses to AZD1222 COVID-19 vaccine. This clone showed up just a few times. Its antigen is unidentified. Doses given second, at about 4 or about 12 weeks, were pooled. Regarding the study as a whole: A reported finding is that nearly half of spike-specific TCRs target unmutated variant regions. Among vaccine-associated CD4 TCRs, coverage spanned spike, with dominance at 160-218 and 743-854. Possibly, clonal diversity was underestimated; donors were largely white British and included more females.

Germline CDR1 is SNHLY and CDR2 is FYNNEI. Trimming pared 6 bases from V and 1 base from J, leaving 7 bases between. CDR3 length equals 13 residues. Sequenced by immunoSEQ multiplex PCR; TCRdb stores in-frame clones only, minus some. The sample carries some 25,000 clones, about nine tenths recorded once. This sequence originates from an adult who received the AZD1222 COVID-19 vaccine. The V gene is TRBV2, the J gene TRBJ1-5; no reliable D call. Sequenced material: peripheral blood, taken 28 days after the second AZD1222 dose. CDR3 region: CASSPDSNQPQHF. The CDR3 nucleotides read TGTGCCAGCAGCCCAGACAGCAATCAGCCCCAGCATTTT.